The 11 T cell receptor beta chains below all came from one sample that was sequenced in a study of cytomegalovirus exposure and HLA in healthy donors. Amplification used 60 Vbeta primers and 13 Jbeta primers. TCRdb's table, derived via immunoSEQ multiplex PCR, lists solely in-frame clones and lacks some. Of roughly 120,000 clones listed, about four fifths are singletons. The specimen was PBMCs. The receptors stem from a woman aged 40-49 years in good health and CMV-seronegative.

The V and J genes are TRBV5-6 and TRBJ2-2; a weak D match, TRBD1 (5 bases). Per germline, CDR1 SGHDT and CDR2 YYEEEE. With 1 base removed from V and 1 base from J, the gap between germline ends came to 14 bases. This CDR3 is 17 amino acids long. CDR3 nucleotides: TGTGCCAGCAGCTTGCACAGGTCCGGGCGGAACACCGGGGAGCTGTTTTTT. This sequence encodes CASSLHRSGRNTGELFF.

The V gene is TRBV2, the J gene TRBJ2-1; 11 nucleotides agree with TRBD2. The ends lost 7 bases at V and 9 bases at J; junction bases unmatched: 8. CDR3 length: 14 residues. The germline V gene encodes CDR1 SNHLY and CDR2 FYNNEI. The CDR3: CASIGLAGLGEQFF. The CDR3, as DNA: TGTGCCAGCATCGGACTAGCGGGTCTTGGTGAGCAGTTCTTC.

The chain joins TRBV2 to TRBJ2-1; 10 positions match TRBD2. There are 12 residues in the CDR3. Germline values: CDR1 SNHLY, CDR2 FYNNEI. J gave up 12 bases and V 5 bases, and 4 bases lay outside the gene matches. DNA of the CDR3: TGTGCCAGCAGTCCCTGGACTAGCGGGCAGTTCTTC. It specifies CASSPWTSGQFF. Full variable domain (outside the CDR3, taken from reference TRBV2 and TRBJ2-1): EPEVTQTPSHQVTQMGQEVILRCVPISNHLYFYWYRQILGQKVEFLVSFYNNEISEKSEIFDDQFSVERPDGSNFTLKIRSTKLEDSAMYFCASSPWTSGQFFGPGTRLTVL.

This clone was picked up one time. The chain uses TRBV7-9 and TRBJ1-1; 10 bases fit TRBD1. Germline V lookup: CDR1 SEHNR, CDR2 FQNEAQ (reference sequence). The CDR3 has 15 residues. Losses at the gene ends were 3 bases for V and 8 bases for J; bases not matched to a gene: 9. CDR3 amino acids: CASSLTPGQGREAFF. The CDR3 DNA is TGTGCCAGCAGCTTGACGCCGGGACAGGGGAGAGAAGCTTTCTTT. Looking up the rest from reference TRBV7-9 and TRBJ1-1 gives the full variable domain: DTGVSQNPRHKITKRGQNVTFRCDPISEHNRLYWYRQTLGQGPEFLTYFQNEAQLEKSRLLSDRFSAERPKGSFSTLEIQRTEQGDSAMYLCASSLTPGQGREAFFGQGTRLTVV.

The chain carries TRBV9 and TRBJ2-2, with D perhaps TRBD2 (5 bases). Trimming removed 1 base at V and 1 base at J, with 14 bases between. Germline V gene data show CDR1 as SGDLS and CDR2 as YYNGEE. The length of the CDR3 is 17 residues. The CDR3 coding sequence is TGTGCCAGCAGCGTATCCGGGGTGATCGAGAACACCGGGGAGCTGTTTTTT. Protein sequence: CASSVSGVIENTGELFF.

CDR3 coding DNA: TGTGCCAGCTCACTCGACCGGGGCGAGCAGTACTTC. Translation: CASSLDRGEQYF. The chain links TRBV18 to TRBJ2-7; TRBD2 might be the D (5 bases). Germline V lookup: CDR1 KGHSH, CDR2 LQKENI. The CDR3 length is 12 residues. Trimming stripped 4 bases from V and 6 bases from J, with 10 bases between.

This chain connects TRBV10-2 to TRBJ2-1; 14 bases map to TRBD2. V dropped 3 bases and J dropped 9; count of bases not matched to a gene: 4. Germline CDR1 WSHSY, CDR2 SAAADI. The CDR3 consists of 15 residues. In DNA form, the CDR3 reads TGCGCCAGCAGTGACCCGACTAGCGGGGGGGTTGAGCAGTTCTTC. Its translation: CASSDPTSGGVEQFF.

V gene TRBV28 combines with J gene TRBJ1-4; the D is unclear. CDR3 length: 12 amino acids. V lost 8 bases to trimming and J lost 12 bases, with 16 bases between them. Germline V gene data show CDR1 as MDHEN and CDR2 as SYDVKM. The CDR3 sequence is CASSSRSKQLFF. In nucleotides, the CDR3 is TGTGCCAGCTCTTCCCGCTCCAAGCAACTGTTTTTT.

The gene calls are TRBV28 and TRBJ1-2; unclear D gene. The germline V gene encodes CDR1 MDHEN and CDR2 SYDVKM. Deletions cut 2 bases from V and 5 bases from J, with 12 bases between. The CDR3 is made up of 14 amino acids. The CDR3 sequence: CASSLRRSGYGYTF. The DNA for the CDR3 is TGTGCCAGCAGTTTACGTAGATCGGGATATGGCTACACCTTC.

The rearrangement joins TRBV28 to TRBJ1-2; D is perhaps TRBD1 (6 bases). The length of the CDR3 is 14 residues. With 1 base removed from V and 6 bases from J, the gap between germline ends came to 12 bases. Germline CDR1 is MDHEN and CDR2 is SYDVKM. The chain's CDR3 is CASSLLARGDGYTF. CDR3 in DNA: TGTGCCAGCAGTTTATTGGCCAGGGGAGATGGCTACACCTTC.

The gene calls are TRBV7-6 and TRBJ1-3; D is possibly TRBD1 (5 bases). V dropped 1 base and J dropped 3 bases, with 7 bases sitting between them. In germline, CDR1 is SGHVS, CDR2 FNYEAQ. CDR3 length: 14 residues. In nucleotides, the CDR3 is TGTGCCAGCAGCTTAGGGGGCTTTGGAAACACCATATATTTT. Translated, it gives CASSLGGFGNTIYF.